One sample yielded the 29 T cell receptor beta chains listed below, sequenced in a study of cytomegalovirus exposure and HLA in healthy donors. The data were produced by immunoSEQ multiplex PCR, yet TCRdb's version contains in-frame clones alone and is incomplete. The data show about 88,000 clones, approximately 81% seen once. Sequences were obtained from PBMCs. Source of these receptors: a woman under 30 in good health and CMV-seropositive.

This sequence joins TRBV6-1 and TRBJ2-5; 10 nucleotides line up with TRBD1. The V and J ends lost 9 bases and 2 bases, in that order; junction bases with no gene match: 9. Germline values: CDR1 MNHNS, CDR2 SASEGT. The CDR3 runs to 15 residues. CDR3 sequence: CARRDRGPSQETQYF. CDR3 DNA: TGTGCCAGGAGGGACAGGGGACCTTCTCAAGAGACCCAGTACTTC.

The chain uses TRBV7-5 and TRBJ2-1; the table calls TRBD1, which could not be checked here. TRBV7-5 is described as a pseudogene. The CDR3 is 14 residues long. This chain's CDR3 is CASPQQGAGNEQFF. Here the CDR3 DNA reads TGTGCCAGCCCGCAACAGGGGGCCGGCAATGAGCAGTTCTTC.

The chain carries TRBV5-1 and TRBJ1-6; D call uncertain. The CDR3 sequence is 15 residues long. Germline assignment: CDR1 SGHRS and CDR2 YFSETQ. Deletions cut 4 bases from V and 11 bases from J, with 19 bases between. The CDR3 DNA reads as TGCGCCAGCAGCCCTGACGGAGGGCATTGGGCACCCCTCCACTTT. Translated: CASSPDGGHWAPLHF.

This clone was seen a single time. CDR3 sequence reads: CASSYTSGGRRNEQFF. The CDR3 nucleotides are TGTGCCAGCAGTTACACCAGCGGGGGGCGCCGGAATGAGCAGTTCTTC. This sequence joins TRBV6-5 and TRBJ2-1; 9 positions match TRBD2. CDR1 and CDR2 (germline): MNHEY, SVGAGI. The CDR3 is 16 residues long. J lost 7 bases, V lost 2 bases, and 9 bases had no gene match.

The gene calls are TRBV5-1 and TRBJ1-2, with TRBD1 matching 10 bases. Germline CDR1 SGHRS, CDR2 YFSETQ. V shed 4 bases, J shed 5 bases, and the junction held 8 bases outside the gene matches. The CDR3 is 15 residues long. The CDR3 loop is CASSPTGGWGYGYTF. DNA for the CDR3: TGCGCCAGCAGCCCGACAGGGGGCTGGGGGTATGGCTACACCTTC.

This rearrangement joins TRBV9 to TRBJ2-2, with 12 nucleotides matching TRBD2. Germline CDR1 and CDR2: SGDLS and YYNGEE. J lost 6 bases, V lost 0 bases, and 3 bases had no gene match. This CDR3 contains 16 residues. The CDR3, as DNA: TGTGCCAGCAGCGTAGAACCTAGCGGGGGGGCCGGGGAGCTGTTTTTT. Translating it yields CASSVEPSGGAGELFF. The whole variable domain, remainder taken from reference TRBV9 and TRBJ2-2, is DSGVTQTPKHLITATGQRVTLRCSPRSGDLSVYWYQQSLDQGLQFLIQYYNGEERAKGNILERFSAQQFPDLHSELNLSSLELGDSALYFCASSVEPSGGAGELFFGEGSRLTVL.

This chain links TRBV28 with TRBJ2-3; possible D gene TRBD1, 6 bases. CDR3 size: 15 residues. Germline CDR1 reads MDHEN; CDR2 reads SYDVKM. V was trimmed by 4 bases and J by 0 bases, leaving 11 bases between them. CDR3 sequence reads: CASSSPGHSTDTQYF. In DNA form, the CDR3 reads TGTGCCAGCAGTTCGCCGGGACACAGCACAGATACGCAGTATTTT.

The J gene is TRBJ2-7, the V gene TRBV13; possibly TRBD1 for D (5 bases). The germline V gene encodes CDR1 PRHDT and CDR2 FYEKMQ (reference sequence). V shed 5 bases and J shed 0 bases, with 8 bases lying between them. This CDR3 is built from 13 residues. The DNA for the CDR3 is TGTGCCAGCAGCCCCCAGGGCTCCTACGAGCAGTACTTC. Translating it yields CASSPQGSYEQYF.

The chain recombines TRBV10-2 with TRBJ2-1; D is possibly TRBD1 (6 bases). This CDR3 region has 16 residues. Germline V gives CDR1 WSHSY, CDR2 SAAADI. V was cut by 2 bases and J by 0 bases, with 11 bases left in between. The CDR3 loop reads CASSERGGYSYNEQFF. CDR3 DNA sequence: TGCGCCAGCAGTGAGCGAGGGGGTTACTCCTACAATGAGCAGTTCTTC.

This chain joins TRBV6-4 and TRBJ2-5; D is unclear. From germline, CDR1 is MRHNA and CDR2 SNTAGT. This CDR3 region has 18 residues. Trimming cost V 2 bases and J 2 bases, with 21 bases left between them. CDR3 sequence: CASSDDLVHQSLQETQYF. CDR3 sequence (DNA): TGTGCCAGCAGTGACGATCTGGTTCATCAATCCCTACAAGAGACCCAGTACTTC.

The sample holds one count of this clone. The chain uses TRBV30 and TRBJ1-6; perhaps TRBD1 as D (6 bases). V lost 1 base and J lost 3, with 10 bases in between. There are 15 residues in the CDR3. Per germline, CDR1 GTSNPN and CDR2 SVGIG (reference sequence). The CDR3 spells CAWSGRGDYNSPLHF. The CDR3 region has the DNA TGTGCCTGGAGTGGCAGGGGCGACTATAATTCACCCCTCCACTTT.

This CDR3 reads CASSEFRYQPGEPSREDLYGYTF. CDR3 nucleotides: TGTGCCAGCAGTGAATTTAGATATCAACCGGGTGAACCAAGCAGGGAGGACCTCTATGGCTACACCTTC. This sequence joins TRBV2 and TRBJ1-2, with D tentatively TRBD1 (5 bases). Between the trimmed V and J ends, which lost 2 bases and 4 bases, there was a span of 38 bases. CDR1 and CDR2 (germline): SNHLY, FYNNEI. The CDR3 is made up of 23 amino acids.

The gene calls are TRBV16 and TRBJ1-2; no reliable D call. This CDR3 contains 15 residues. The V gene's germline CDR1 is KGHSY and CDR2 FQNENV. Trimming left V 1 base short and J 4 bases short, with 13 bases between. The CDR3 spells CASSQLEIMSYGYTF. The CDR3 DNA reads as TGTGCCAGCAGCCAATTGGAGATAATGAGCTATGGCTACACCTTC. Full variable domain (outside the CDR3, taken from reference TRBV16 and TRBJ1-2): GEEVAQTPKHLVRGEGQKAKLYCAPIKGHSYVFWYQQVLKNEFKFLISFQNENVFDETGMPKERFSAKCLPNSPCSLEIQATKLEDSAVYFCASSQLEIMSYGYTFGSGTRLTVV.

This clone was found a few times. CDR3 in amino acids: CASSQDWGQGVVFYGYTF. As DNA, the CDR3 is TGTGCCAGCAGCCAAGATTGGGGTCAGGGGGTGGTATTCTATGGCTACACCTTC. The chain uses TRBV4-2 and TRBJ1-2; 7 positions agree with TRBD1. CDR1 LGHNA and CDR2 YNFKEQ come from the germline V gene. The V segment lost 0 bases and the J segment 4 bases; nucleotides outside the gene matches: 14. The CDR3 sequence is 18 residues long.

The chain combines TRBV5-4 with TRBJ2-5; TRBD2 matches at 15 bases. Trimming removed 4 bases from V and 7 bases from J; junction bases left unmatched: 14. This CDR3 contains 18 residues. Per the germline V gene, CDR1 is SGHNT and CDR2 is YYREEE (reference sequence). CDR3 in DNA: TGTGCCAGCAGCCCGAGGACTAGCGGGGGGGCCGATCTGGGGACCCAGTACTTC. Its translation: CASSPRTSGGADLGTQYF.

The chain uses TRBV5-1 and TRBJ2-7; D is perhaps TRBD2 (5 bases). The germline CDR1 and CDR2 sequences are SGHRS and YFSETQ. The V end was cut by 3 bases, the J end by 6 bases, with 7 bases between. The CDR3 has 11 residues. CDR3 residues: CASSWESEQYF. CDR3 DNA: TGCGCCAGCAGCTGGGAGAGCGAGCAGTACTTC.

This clone was observed a few times. The CDR3 nucleotides are TGTGCCAGCAGTCCTCAGGACAGGGTTTTTGGCTACACCTTC. It specifies CASSPQDRVFGYTF. The chain uses TRBV27 and TRBJ1-2; 8 bases match TRBD1. Germline trimming cut 5 bases from V and 7 bases from J; bases unmatched to any gene: 9. The CDR3 is 14 residues long. CDR1 is MNHEY and CDR2 is SMNVEV in the germline V gene (reference sequence).

The chain uses TRBV28 and TRBJ1-5; a weak D match, TRBD1 (5 bases). Germline V gene sequence: CDR1 MDHEN, CDR2 SYDVKM. CDR3 size: 14 residues. With 6 bases removed from V and 4 bases from J, the gap between germline ends came to 13 bases. CDR3 sequence: CASRTGVLNQPQHF. CDR3 bases: TGTGCCAGCAGAACAGGCGTCTTAAATCAGCCCCAGCATTTT.

The table lists this clone with a few counts. V and J are TRBV7-2 and TRBJ1-3, with 7 bases fitting TRBD1. Germline CDR1 is SGHTA and CDR2 is FQGNSA. The CDR3 consists of 15 residues. V gave up 8 bases and J gave up 0 bases; unmatched junction bases: 7. The CDR3 spells CASGGQTISGNTIYF. DNA of the CDR3: TGTGCCAGCGGGGGACAGACGATCTCTGGAAACACCATATATTTT.

The chain joins TRBV7-9 to TRBJ2-1; 8 bases are shared with TRBD2. The CDR3 sequence is 13 residues long. With 8 bases clipped from V and 7 bases from J, the junction kept 7 bases outside the gene matches. Germline CDR1 SEHNR, CDR2 FQNEAQ (reference sequence). CDR3 protein: CASYSGARNEQFF. For the CDR3, the DNA is TGTGCCAGCTATAGCGGGGCGAGAAATGAGCAGTTCTTC.

The CDR3 protein is CASSLTQGNNEQFF. The CDR3 nucleotides are TGTGCCAGCAGCTTAACTCAGGGAAATAATGAGCAGTTCTTC. V usage is TRBV7-3 and J usage is TRBJ2-1; D is perhaps TRBD1 (5 bases). The germline V and J ends were trimmed by 0 bases and 7 bases, with 10 bases remaining between them. The V gene's germline CDR1 is SGHTA and CDR2 FQGTGA. This CDR3 has 14 residues.

This chain joins TRBV5-1 and TRBJ2-2; D might be TRBD2 (5 bases). The CDR3 is made up of 14 amino acids. Germline-derived CDR1 and CDR2 are SGHRS and YFSETQ. The V gene lost 2 bases and the J gene lost 2 bases, with 7 bases spanning the gap. The CDR3 DNA reads as TGCGCCAGCAGCTTAACGGGAAACACCGGGGAGCTGTTTTTT. Translated: CASSLTGNTGELFF.

This chain links TRBV18 with TRBJ1-1, with 10 bases fitting TRBD1. CDR3 size: 13 residues. With V trimmed by 5 bases and J by 4 bases, 1 base remained unmatched. CDR1 and CDR2 from the germline V gene are KGHSH and LQKENI. CDR3 region: CASSDRGPTEAFF. In nucleotides, the CDR3 is TGTGCCAGCTCAGACAGGGGGCCCACTGAAGCTTTCTTT.

The chain joins TRBV19 to TRBJ2-7; no reliable D call. The V end was cut by 0 bases, the J end by 0 bases, with 6 bases between. The CDR3 runs 14 residues. The germline V gene encodes CDR1 LNHDA and CDR2 SQIVND (reference sequence). The CDR3 region is CASSIDLVSYEQYF. The CDR3 DNA reads as TGTGCCAGTAGTATAGATCTAGTCTCCTACGAGCAGTACTTC.

The chain carries TRBV5-1 and TRBJ2-1; tentative D call: TRBD1 (6 bases). The V and J ends lost 1 base and 0 bases respectively, with 8 bases between them. The CDR3 spans 15 residues. Germline CDR1 reads SGHRS; CDR2 reads YFSETQ. The CDR3 DNA sequence: TGCGCCAGCAGCTTGCGACAGGTCTCCTACAATGAGCAGTTCTTC. It encodes CASSLRQVSYNEQFF.

This clone was seen once. The chain joins TRBV6-5 to TRBJ1-1; 7 bases line up with TRBD1. V shed 3 bases, J shed 4 bases, and the junction held 2 bases outside the gene matches. Germline loops: CDR1 MNHEY, CDR2 SVGAGI. This CDR3 is 13 amino acids long. The CDR3 DNA reads as TGTGCCAGCAGTTATTCAGGGGGCACTGAAGCTTTCTTT. Residues: CASSYSGGTEAFF.

This chain connects TRBV7-2 to TRBJ2-3, with 13 bases fitting TRBD2. The CDR3 totals 18 residues. With V trimmed by 0 bases and J by 4 bases, 7 bases remained unmatched. Germline loops: CDR1 SGHTA, CDR2 FQGNSA. The CDR3 region is CASSLARTSGGEADTQYF. The CDR3 DNA sequence: TGTGCCAGCAGCTTAGCGAGAACTAGCGGGGGGGAGGCAGATACGCAGTATTTT.

This chain joins TRBV4-3 and TRBJ1-2, with TRBD1 as a possible D gene (6 bases). V gave up 0 bases and J gave up 3 bases, with 11 bases separating them. The CDR3 spans 15 residues. Germline V CDR1 and CDR2: LGHNA, YSLEER. CDR3 sequence: CASSQDPDSDYGYTF. CDR3 coding DNA: TGCGCCAGCAGCCAAGATCCGGACAGCGACTATGGCTACACCTTC.

V and J are TRBV5-4 and TRBJ2-1, with 12 bases identical to TRBD1. CDR3 size: 17 residues. The V segment lost 2 bases and the J segment 4 bases; nucleotides outside the gene matches: 7. The germline gives CDR1 SGHNT, CDR2 YYREEE (reference sequence). DNA for the CDR3: TGTGCCAGCAGCTTATGGGGACAGGGGGCTAAATACAATGAGCAGTTCTTC. This gives the protein CASSLWGQGAKYNEQFF.